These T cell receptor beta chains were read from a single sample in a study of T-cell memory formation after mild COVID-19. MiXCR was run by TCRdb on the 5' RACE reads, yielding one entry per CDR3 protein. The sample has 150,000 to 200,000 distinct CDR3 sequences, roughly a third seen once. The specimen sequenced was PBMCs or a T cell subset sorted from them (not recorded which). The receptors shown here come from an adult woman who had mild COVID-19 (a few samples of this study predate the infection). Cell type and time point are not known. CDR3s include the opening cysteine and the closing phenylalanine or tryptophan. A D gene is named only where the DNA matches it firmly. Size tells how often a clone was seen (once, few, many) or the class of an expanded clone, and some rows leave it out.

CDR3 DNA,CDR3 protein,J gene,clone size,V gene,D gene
TGTGCCAGCAGTGAAGCGTTGACAGGGTTTGGGAACTATGGCTACACCTTC,CASSEALTGFGNYGYTF,TRBJ1-2,-,TRBV6-1,TRBD1
TGTGCCAGCAGCTTAGATGGCGGGGGCCGCCAAGAGACCCAGTACTTC,CASSLDGGGRQETQYF,TRBJ2-5,-,TRBV7-6,-
TGTGCCATCAGCCCTCCTATGGCAGATACGCAGTATTTT,CAISPPMADTQYF,TRBJ2-3,few,TRBV10-3,-
TGCGCCATCCACAAAGAGCGGGCAGTGGCCTACGAGCAGTACTTC,CAIHKERAVAYEQYF,TRBJ2-7,few,TRBV5-1,-
TGTGCCAGCAGCTCAGGGAACAGGGGACGAACTGAAGCTTTCTTT,CASSSGNRGRTEAFF,TRBJ1-1,few,TRBV7-8,TRBD1
TGTGCCAGCAGCAAACAGACAGGCTCCTCTGGAAACACCATATATTTT,CASSKQTGSSGNTIYF,TRBJ1-3,many,TRBV11-2,-
TGTGCCAGCAGCCGGGGAGGACCGAACACCGGGGAGCTGTTTTTT,CASSRGGPNTGELFF,TRBJ2-2,-,TRBV7-2,-
TGTGCCAGCAGCTTGAGGCGGGACCTGGGCACAGATACGCAGTATTTT,CASSLRRDLGTDTQYF,TRBJ2-3,-,TRBV11-3,-
TGTGCCAGCAGCTTGACGGGGACTAGCGGGAGTGATACGCAGTATTTT,CASSLTGTSGSDTQYF,TRBJ2-3,-,TRBV5-6,TRBD2
TGTGCCACCAGTAGTTTTGGACAGGGTTGGGATGAGCAGTTCTTC,CATSSFGQGWDEQFF,TRBJ2-1,-,TRBV24-1,TRBD1
TGCAGCGTTGGACAGGGGGCGGACATTCAGTACTTC,CSVGQGADIQYF,TRBJ2-4,-,TRBV29-1,TRBD1
TGTGCCAGCAGCCAAGAGGCGACTAGCGGTAGATACGAGCAGTACTTC,CASSQEATSGRYEQYF,TRBJ2-7,-,TRBV3-1,TRBD2